This entry describes one TCR beta chain. Produced via immunoSEQ multiplex PCR; TCRdb's table is partial and in-frame only. The sample shows roughly 44,000 clones, about 89% of them seen only once. Germline V gene lookup returns CDR1 SQVTM and CDR2 ANQGSEA. There are 14 residues in the CDR3. Losses at the gene ends were 5 bases for V and 7 bases for J; bases not matched to a gene: 10. The data originate from a study of OX40 agonist ivuxolimab in advanced cancers. The sequence was collected from an adult with an advanced solid tumor such as melanoma, head and neck, liver or kidney cancer. This rearrangement joins TRBV29-1 to TRBJ1-2; 10 nucleotides agree with TRBD1. Here the sequenced sample was CD4+ or CD8+ T cells sorted from blood, taken in a trial of the OX40 agonist ivuxolimab. The CDR3 sequence is CSVRQRQGARGYTF. Here the CDR3 DNA reads TGCAGCGTTCGGCAGCGACAGGGGGCGCGTGGCTACACCTTC.